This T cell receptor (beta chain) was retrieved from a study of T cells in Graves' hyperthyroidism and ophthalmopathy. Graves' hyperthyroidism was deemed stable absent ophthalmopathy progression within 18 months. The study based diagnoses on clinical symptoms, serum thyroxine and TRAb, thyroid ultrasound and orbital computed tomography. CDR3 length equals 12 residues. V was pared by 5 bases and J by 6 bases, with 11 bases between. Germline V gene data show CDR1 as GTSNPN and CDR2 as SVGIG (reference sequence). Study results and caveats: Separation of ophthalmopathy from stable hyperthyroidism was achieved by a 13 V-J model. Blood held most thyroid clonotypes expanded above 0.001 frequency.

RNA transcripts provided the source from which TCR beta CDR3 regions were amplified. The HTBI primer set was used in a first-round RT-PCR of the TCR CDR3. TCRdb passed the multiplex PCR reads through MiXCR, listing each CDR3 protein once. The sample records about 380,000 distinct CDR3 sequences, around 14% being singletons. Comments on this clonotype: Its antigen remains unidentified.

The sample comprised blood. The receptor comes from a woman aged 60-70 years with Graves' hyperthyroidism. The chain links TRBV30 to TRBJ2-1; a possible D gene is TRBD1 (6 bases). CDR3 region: CAWATGPNEQFF. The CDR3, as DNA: TGTGCCTGGGCTACAGGGCCCAATGAGCAGTTCTTC.